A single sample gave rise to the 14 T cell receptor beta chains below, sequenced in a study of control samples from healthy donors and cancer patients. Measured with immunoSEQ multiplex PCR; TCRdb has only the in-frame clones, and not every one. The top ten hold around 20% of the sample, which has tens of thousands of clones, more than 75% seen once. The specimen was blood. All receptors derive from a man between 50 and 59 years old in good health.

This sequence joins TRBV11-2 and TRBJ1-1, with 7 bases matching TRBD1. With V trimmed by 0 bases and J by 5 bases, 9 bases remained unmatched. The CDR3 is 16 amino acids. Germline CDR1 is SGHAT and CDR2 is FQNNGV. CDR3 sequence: CASSLDFEGARTEAFF. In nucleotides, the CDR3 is TGTGCCAGCAGCTTAGATTTTGAGGGGGCGCGAACTGAAGCTTTCTTT.

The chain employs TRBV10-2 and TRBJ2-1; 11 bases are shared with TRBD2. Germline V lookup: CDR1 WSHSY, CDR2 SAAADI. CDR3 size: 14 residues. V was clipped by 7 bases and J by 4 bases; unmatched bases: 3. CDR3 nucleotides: TGCGCCAGCACCGGACTAGCGGGTTACAATGAGCAGTTCTTC. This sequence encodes CASTGLAGYNEQFF.

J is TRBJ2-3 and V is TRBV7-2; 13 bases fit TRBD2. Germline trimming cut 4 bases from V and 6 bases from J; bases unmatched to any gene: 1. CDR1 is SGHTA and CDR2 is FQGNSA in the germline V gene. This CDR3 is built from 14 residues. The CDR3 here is CASSSGLAGDTQYF. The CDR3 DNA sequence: TGTGCCAGCAGCTCGGGACTAGCGGGGGATACGCAGTATTTT. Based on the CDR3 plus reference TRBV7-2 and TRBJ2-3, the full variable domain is GAGVSQSPSNKVTEKGKDVELRCDPISGHTALYWYRQSLGQGLEFLIYFQGNSAPDKSGLPSDRFSAERTGGSVSTLTIQRTQQEDSAVYLCASSSGLAGDTQYFGPGTRLTVL.

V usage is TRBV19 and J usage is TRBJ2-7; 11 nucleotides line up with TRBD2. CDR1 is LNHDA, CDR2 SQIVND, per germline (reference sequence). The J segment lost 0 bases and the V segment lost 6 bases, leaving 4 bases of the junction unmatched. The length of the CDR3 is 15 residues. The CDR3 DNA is TGTGCCAGTAGATTTAGCGGGAGGGACTCCTACGAGCAGTACTTC. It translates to CASRFSGRDSYEQYF.

For the CDR3, the DNA is TGTGCCAGCAGCCGACAGGGGACCTCTGGGGCCAACGTCCTGACTTTC. Protein product: CASSRQGTSGANVLTF. The chain uses TRBV6-2 or TRBV6-3 and TRBJ2-6; TRBD1 aligns across 8 bases. This CDR3 has 16 residues. V dropped 6 bases and J dropped 0; count of bases not matched to a gene: 4. CDR1 is MNHEY and CDR2 is SVGEGT in the germline V gene.

The CDR3 region has the DNA TGTGCCAGCAGCTTACAAGCGAACTCCTACGAGCAGTACTTC. It codes for CASSLQANSYEQYF. The chain joins TRBV11-2 to TRBJ2-7, with D uncertain. CDR3 length: 14 amino acids. V lost 2 bases and J 0 bases, leaving 8 bases between the germline ends. Germline V gene sequence: CDR1 SGHAT, CDR2 FQNNGV.

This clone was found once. DNA of the CDR3: TGCAGTGCTAGTTCTGGGGGCCACGAGCAGTACTTC. It encodes CSASSGGHEQYF. The V call is TRBV20-1, the J call TRBJ2-7; maybe TRBD1 (6 bases). Germline CDR1 reads DFQATT; CDR2 reads SNEGSKA (reference sequence). The CDR3 runs 12 residues. Trimming removed 3 bases from V and 5 bases from J, with 11 bases in between.

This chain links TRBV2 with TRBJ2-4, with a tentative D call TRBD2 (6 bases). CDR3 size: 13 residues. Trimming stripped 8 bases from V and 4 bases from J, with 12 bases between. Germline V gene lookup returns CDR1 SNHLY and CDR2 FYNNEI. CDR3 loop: CASLGTFKNIQYF. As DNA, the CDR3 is TGTGCCAGCCTAGGGACTTTTAAAAACATTCAGTACTTC.

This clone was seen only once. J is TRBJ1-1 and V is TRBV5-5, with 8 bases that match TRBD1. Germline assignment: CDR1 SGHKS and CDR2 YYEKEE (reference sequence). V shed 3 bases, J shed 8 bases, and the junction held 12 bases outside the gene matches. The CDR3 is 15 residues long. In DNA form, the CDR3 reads TGTGCCAGCAGCTCCACGGACAGGGCTACTACCGAAGCTTTCTTT. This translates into CASSSTDRATTEAFF. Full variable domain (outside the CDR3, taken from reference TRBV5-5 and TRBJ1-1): DAGVTQSPTHLIKTRGQQVTLRCSPISGHKSVSWYQQVLGQGPQFIFQYYEKEERGRGNFPDRFSARQFPNYSSELNVNALLLGDSALYLCASSSTDRATTEAFFGQGTRLTVV.

Here the CDR3 DNA reads TGTGCCAGCAGCGTAGATGGGGGCACTGAAGCTTTCTTT. It yields the protein CASSVDGGTEAFF. V and J are TRBV9 and TRBJ1-1, with a tentative D call TRBD1 (5 bases). The CDR3 spans 13 residues. Trimming shortened V by 0 bases and J by 4 bases, and 7 bases separated the two germline ends. CDR1 is SGDLS and CDR2 is YYNGEE in the germline V gene. Full variable domain (remainder filled in from reference TRBV9 and TRBJ1-1): DSGVTQTPKHLITATGQRVTLRCSPRSGDLSVYWYQQSLDQGLQFLIQYYNGEERAKGNILERFSAQQFPDLHSELNLSSLELGDSALYFCASSVDGGTEAFFGQGTRLTVV.

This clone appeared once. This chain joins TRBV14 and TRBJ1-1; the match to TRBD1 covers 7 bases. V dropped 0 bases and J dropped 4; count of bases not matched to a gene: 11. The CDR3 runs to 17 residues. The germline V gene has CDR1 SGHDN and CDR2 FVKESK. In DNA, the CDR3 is TGTGCCAGCAGCCAAGATAGGGCACTACAGGGGAGCACTGAAGCTTTCTTT. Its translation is CASSQDRALQGSTEAFF.

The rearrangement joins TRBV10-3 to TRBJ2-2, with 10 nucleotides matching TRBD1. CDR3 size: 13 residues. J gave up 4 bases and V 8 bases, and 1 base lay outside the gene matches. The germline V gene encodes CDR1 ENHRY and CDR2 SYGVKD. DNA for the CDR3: TGTGCCATCTGGACAGGGGGCACCGGGGAGCTGTTTTTT. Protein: CAIWTGGTGELFF.

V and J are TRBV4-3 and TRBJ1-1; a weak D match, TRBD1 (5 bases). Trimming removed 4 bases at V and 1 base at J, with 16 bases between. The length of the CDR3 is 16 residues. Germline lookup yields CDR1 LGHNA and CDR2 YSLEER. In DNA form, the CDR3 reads TGCGCCAGCAGCCTAGGTCTAGGGGCACGGAACACTGAAGCTTTCTTT. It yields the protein CASSLGLGARNTEAFF.

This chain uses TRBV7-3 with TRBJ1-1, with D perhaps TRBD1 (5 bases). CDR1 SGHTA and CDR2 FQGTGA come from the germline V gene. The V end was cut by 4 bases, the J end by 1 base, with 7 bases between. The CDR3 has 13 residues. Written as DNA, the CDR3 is TGTGCCAGCAGCTGGGACGGGAACACTGAAGCTTTCTTT. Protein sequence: CASSWDGNTEAFF.